This TCR beta chain comes out of a study of cytotoxic CD8 clonotypes in ibrutinib-treated CLL (dated by TCRdb to 2020 to 2023). Broadly, across the study: The cohort was composed of under 12 relapsed/refractory and 15 treatment-naive patients; IGHV unmutated status was identified in some 17 patients. Partial responses were observed in approximately 24 patients and complete responses in 2; after a median follow-up of around 68 months, remission was maintained in approximately 14 patients and progression was observed in approximately 12. Samples at response were collected after a median of about 12 months of treatment, with a range of about 6 to 40 months. On average, each sample had some 260,000 productive templates and roughly 95,000 productive rearrangements. Of the roughly 90 people in the trial, around 26 had longitudinal samples available. Cryopreserved peripheral blood mononuclear cells were obtained before treatment, at response, and at either sustained remission or disease progression. Every remission and progressive disease sample was obtained while ibrutinib was still being received by the patients.

CDR1 and CDR2 were assigned from the germline V gene as LGHNA and YSLEER. Cut back by 1 base and 2 bases, the V and J ends lie 21 bases apart. The cysteine opens and the phenylalanine closes a CDR3 of 18 amino acids. Of all the DNA, just the CDR3 is kept, 54 bases in frame from base 1. On a MiSeq, deep resolution sequencing aimed for a depth between 1 in 1 million and 1 in 200,000 T cells, with each clonotype covered approximately 10x on average. The immunoSEQ hsTCRB Kit was used to generate the TCR beta libraries. As for the original processing: ImmunoSEQ Data Assistant and ImmunoSEQ Analyzer were used for data analysis, and V, D and J genes were assigned according to IMGT definitions. Clonality, which ranges from 0 to 1, was calculated by subtracting the normalized Shannon entropy of productive rearrangement frequencies from one. Only overrepresented clonotypes making up at least 0.05% of each patient's repertoire were included in the public clonotype analysis. Repertoires from some twelve age-matched healthy donors in immuneACCESS were used as clonality controls. TCRdb took over this immuneACCESS table, retaining in-frame rearrangements with V and J assigned. Such tables are incomplete; in checked studies, under half of the missing clones stem from an unresolved V gene, and the remainder is unexplained. That table furnishes V, J and clone size, whereas the DNA furnished D and trimming. For this sample the table gives roughly 250,000 clones, of which under 80% were detected only once. The ten most abundant clones make up just over 15% of the sample.

About this clone: Its cognate antigen has yet to be identified. The input lacks base qualities; no much larger clone sits a single base away.

This specimen's time point label, interpreted: 20 to 30 months on ibrutinib. For TCR beta library preparation, about 2 micrograms of genomic DNA were isolated from cryopreserved PBMCs. Longitudinal blood samples from CLL patients receiving ibrutinib monotherapy were subjected to high-throughput TCR beta sequencing. The patients were enrolled in a single-center, open-label phase 2 trial of ibrutinib monotherapy. Overall study outcomes, separate from this receptor: Sampling times were not matched between patients in sustained remission and patients whose disease was progressing, and lymph node repertoires were not examined. At ibrutinib response clonality went up, during sustained remission it held steady, and at progression it dropped back toward baseline. Public clonotypes were rare and either contracted or stayed stable during treatment, and the rise in clonality at ibrutinib response reflected the expansion of private clonotypes. Baseline clonality exceeded that of age-matched healthy donors and correlated strongly with circulating CD8+ T-cell counts.

The source material was PBMCs, sampled after 24 months of ibrutinib treatment. The chain joins TRBV4-3 to TRBJ2-7, with no reliable assignment of the D segment. The TCR comes from a human donor with chronic lymphocytic leukemia. CDR3 region: CASSQGLSETANPYEQYF. The DNA is as follows: TGCGCCAGCAGCCAAGGATTAAGTGAGACCGCGAATCCCTACGAGCAGTACTTC.